The clone carrying this T cell receptor beta chain was seen only once. What it binds is not known. Assay used: immunoSEQ multiplex PCR; TCRdb lists only in-frame clones, some missing. The sample records 97,000 or so clones, about 91% being singletons. The sample comes from a study of identifying expanded T cells in peripheral blood. Broader study findings: Over about two and four weeks, about 15 and 19 clones changed, versus approximately 1.1 between replicates.

This sequence was found in a person between 18 and 75 years old in good health. Sequenced: blood.

The CDR3: CASSVSQGTRELFF. The DNA for the CDR3 is TGTGCCAGCAGCGTCTCACAGGGGACCAGGGAGCTGTTTTTT. The rearrangement uses TRBV9 and TRBJ2-2; 7 bases fit TRBD1. The germline V gene encodes CDR1 SGDLS and CDR2 YYNGEE. This CDR3 is built from 14 residues. The junction had 7 bases not matched to a gene; V was cut back by 2 bases and J by 9 bases.